This entry describes one T cell receptor (beta chain). Antigen unknown. PCR amplification relied on 60 Vbeta primers (plus 13 Jbeta primers). Assay: immunoSEQ multiplex PCR; the TCRdb copy retains only in-frame clones and omits some. The sample lists over 100,000 clones, around 78% occurring once. V dropped 0 bases and J dropped 6; count of bases not matched to a gene: 6. The V gene's germline CDR1 is MGHRA and CDR2 YSYEKL. The length of the CDR3 is 17 residues. The sample is drawn from a study of cytomegalovirus exposure and HLA in healthy donors. Study-wide results and caveats: An analysis done earlier found most TCR beta V segments productive about 87% or about 30% of the time. According to a later analysis, most TCR beta chains associated with CMV appeared HLA-restricted. Common viral pathogens seemed to be connected with several of the most significant clusters, according to a later analysis.

Source material: PBMCs. This chain connects TRBV4-1 to TRBJ2-5, with 14 positions matching TRBD2. The origin of this receptor is a woman in her twenties or thirties in good health and CMV-seropositive. CDR3 nucleotide sequence: TGCGCCAGCAGCCAAGAGACTAGCGGGGGGGCCTTGAAGACCCAGTACTTC. Residues: CASSQETSGGALKTQYF.